These 28 T cell receptor beta chains came from one sample sequenced in a study of T cell responses to AZD1222 COVID-19 vaccine (dated by TCRdb to the early 2020s). Library creation used the immunoSEQ multiplex PCR assay. TCRdb retrieved this table from immuneACCESS and kept in-frame rearrangements only. Not all clones are present; in checked studies, unresolved V genes account for under half, and no reason is known for the remainder. In all, the sample holds about 150,000 clones, and under 95% of those were seen once. About 19% of the sample rests with the top ten. The time point label, as the study defines it: baseline before first vaccination. The sequenced sample was peripheral blood, obtained on day 0 of AZD1222 vaccination. These TCRs come from an adult in good health.

The rearrangement joins TRBV5-1 to TRBJ1-6, with D hard to call. V was cut by 2 bases and J by 0 bases, with 6 bases left in between. This CDR3 is built from 15 residues. Germline values: CDR1 SGHRS, CDR2 YFSETQ. CDR3 amino acids: CASSFEFSYNSPLHF. CDR3 coding DNA: TGCGCCAGCAGCTTCGAATTCTCCTATAATTCACCCCTCCACTTT.

V is TRBV27 and J is TRBJ1-2; D ambiguous. Germline-derived CDR1 and CDR2 are MNHEY and SMNVEV (reference sequence). CDR3 size: 13 residues. V was trimmed by 4 bases and J by 5 bases, leaving 11 bases between them. The CDR3 DNA reads TGTGCCAGCAGTTCGTCAGGCGGTTATGGCTACACCTTC. Protein: CASSSSGGYGYTF.

V is TRBV7-2 and J is TRBJ1-3; D might be TRBD1 (6 bases). This CDR3 has 16 residues. Trimming stripped 5 bases from V and 3 bases from J, with 17 bases between. Germline values: CDR1 SGHTA, CDR2 FQGNSA. The CDR3 region is CASSPLYREVGNTIYF. The CDR3 region has the DNA TGTGCCAGCAGCCCACTATACAGGGAGGTTGGAAACACCATATATTTT.

The V gene is TRBV2, the J gene TRBJ1-2; D may be TRBD1 (5 bases). The CDR3 has 14 residues. The ends were cut back, 7 bases at V and 7 bases at J, with 19 bases in the middle. Germline CDR1 reads SNHLY; CDR2 reads FYNNEI. The CDR3 sequence is CASTTIGDAPGYTF. CDR3 nucleotide sequence: TGTGCCAGCACTACGATCGGGGACGCCCCTGGCTACACCTTC.

V and J are TRBV30 and TRBJ2-5; 7 bases line up with TRBD2. J lost 7 bases, V lost 1 base, and 6 bases had no gene match. Germline CDR1 and CDR2: GTSNPN and SVGIG (reference sequence). The CDR3 extends over 13 amino acids. The CDR3 coding sequence is TGTGCCTGGAGTGCAGGACTAGAGGGGACCCAGTACTTC. Its protein product is CAWSAGLEGTQYF.

The J gene is TRBJ1-5, the V gene TRBV28, with 8 bases aligning to TRBD1. The CDR3 totals 15 residues. Germline V gives CDR1 MDHEN, CDR2 SYDVKM. J was trimmed by 2 bases and V by 6 bases; bases with no gene match: 6. The CDR3 here is CASSTGGEGNQPQHF. The CDR3 DNA reads as TGTGCCAGCAGCACAGGGGGTGAGGGCAATCAGCCCCAGCATTTT. Full variable domain (rest looked up from reference TRBV28 and TRBJ1-5): DVKVTQSSRYLVKRTGEKVFLECVQDMDHENMFWYRQDPGLGLRLIYFSYDVKMKEKGDIPEGYSVSREKKERFSLILESASTNQTSMYLCASSTGGEGNQPQHFGDGTRLSIL.

The V call is TRBV11-2, the J call TRBJ1-5, with unresolved D. The germline V and J ends were trimmed by 1 base and 5 bases, with 6 bases remaining between them. CDR3 length: 13 amino acids. The germline CDR1 and CDR2 sequences are SGHAT and FQNNGV. CDR3 protein: CASSLAEYQPQHF. The CDR3 nucleotides read TGTGCCAGCAGCTTAGCTGAATATCAGCCCCAGCATTTT.

The V and J genes are TRBV6-6 and TRBJ2-1; 12 bases agree with TRBD2. J gave up 8 bases and V 5 bases, and 4 bases lay outside the gene matches. Looked up from germline, CDR1 is MNHNY and CDR2 is SVGAGI (reference sequence). The CDR3 is 14 amino acids. The CDR3 coding sequence is TGTGCCAGCAGTCAACTAGCGGGAGGTCATGAGCAGTTCTTC. Translation gives CASSQLAGGHEQFF.

The V gene is TRBV3-1 (or the pseudogene TRBV3-2), the J gene TRBJ2-7; the D is unclear. Germline loops: CDR1 LGHDT, CDR2 YNNKEL (reference sequence). This CDR3 has 13 amino acids. The V and J ends lost 2 bases and 7 bases respectively, with 12 bases between them. The CDR3 reads CASSQKGPQEQYF. CDR3 DNA sequence: TGTGCCAGCAGCCAAAAAGGGCCCCAGGAGCAGTACTTC.

This rearrangement joins TRBV5-1 to TRBJ2-3; TRBD2 matches at 7 bases. Germline lookup yields CDR1 SGHRS and CDR2 YFSETQ. The length of the CDR3 is 14 residues. V gave up 0 bases and J gave up 5 bases; unmatched junction bases: 3. CDR3 in amino acids: CASSLASGVDTQYF. DNA of the CDR3: TGCGCCAGCAGCTTGGCGAGCGGGGTAGATACGCAGTATTTT.

The chain joins TRBV18 to TRBJ1-2, with D possibly matching TRBD1 (6 bases). Germline V lookup: CDR1 KGHSH, CDR2 LQKENI. CDR3 length: 14 residues. V lost 5 bases to trimming and J lost 5 bases, with 15 bases between them. This CDR3 reads CASSSSRGAYGYTF. The CDR3 DNA reads as TGTGCCAGCTCATCGTCACGGGGGGCGTATGGCTACACCTTC.

Here the CDR3 reads CASSDPGFAGSEKLFF. The CDR3 region has the DNA TGTGCCAGCAGCGATCCGGGCTTTGCCGGCAGTGAAAAACTGTTTTTT. The chain uses TRBV7-2 and TRBJ1-4; no clear D. V lost 5 bases and J 7 bases, leaving 20 bases between the germline ends. CDR3 length equals 16 residues. Germline loops: CDR1 SGHTA, CDR2 FQGNSA.

The chain is built from TRBV9 and TRBJ2-1; D is undetermined. The CDR3 spans 15 residues. V shed 5 bases and J shed 9 bases, with 21 bases lying between them. Germline loops: CDR1 SGDLS, CDR2 YYNGEE. The CDR3 loop reads CASSFSGFYASEQFF. CDR3 bases: TGTGCCAGCAGTTTCTCGGGCTTTTACGCGAGTGAGCAGTTCTTC.

The rearrangement uses TRBV4-1 and TRBJ2-2; D is perhaps TRBD1 (7 bases). The V end lost 9 bases, the J end lost 13 bases, and 24 bases lay between the germline ends. The CDR3 contains 14 residues. Germline V gives CDR1 MGHRA, CDR2 YSYEKL. In nucleotides, the CDR3 is TGCGCCAGTGAGATCGGGACAGCGGGCGGAGGGCTGTTTTTT. This encodes CASEIGTAGGGLFF.

This chain connects TRBV9 to TRBJ2-5; D is possibly TRBD1 (5 bases). CDR1 is SGDLS and CDR2 is YYNGEE in the germline V gene. The CDR3 covers 16 residues. Trimming took 0 bases from V and 1 from J, leaving 13 bases between them. The CDR3 reads CASSVGGSGIQETQYF. CDR3 DNA sequence: TGTGCCAGCAGCGTAGGAGGTTCAGGGATCCAAGAGACCCAGTACTTC.

The chain links TRBV27 to TRBJ1-6; possible D gene TRBD1, 5 bases. There are 16 residues in the CDR3. The V end was cut by 5 bases, the J end by 3 bases, with 14 bases between. CDR1 is MNHEY, CDR2 SMNVEV, per germline (reference sequence). The CDR3 loop reads CASSGGGGFYNSPLHF. The CDR3 DNA reads as TGTGCCAGCAGTGGTGGGGGGGGTTTCTATAATTCACCCCTCCACTTT.

The genes are TRBV6-5 and TRBJ2-1; 10 bases are shared with TRBD2. The J segment lost 7 bases and the V segment lost 4 bases, leaving 7 bases of the junction unmatched. Germline CDR1 reads MNHEY; CDR2 reads SVGAGI. This CDR3 region has 15 residues. This CDR3 is CASSSSSGSSNEQFF. The CDR3 DNA reads TGTGCCAGCAGTTCCTCTAGCGGGAGTAGTAATGAGCAGTTCTTC.

The chain is built from TRBV20-1 and TRBJ2-7, with D unclear. CDR1 DFQATT and CDR2 SNEGSKA come from the germline V gene (reference sequence). Trimming stripped 3 bases from V and 2 bases from J, with 11 bases between. CDR3 length: 13 amino acids. CDR3 sequence reads: CSASLPGTYEQYF. As DNA, the CDR3 is TGCAGTGCTAGTCTTCCTGGAACCTACGAGCAGTACTTC.

This clone was counted a few times. This chain uses TRBV6-5 with TRBJ1-5, with a tentative D call TRBD1 (5 bases). This CDR3 is built from 14 residues. Per the germline V gene, CDR1 is MNHEY and CDR2 is SVGAGI. Trimming removed 3 bases from V and 5 bases from J, with 11 bases in between. The CDR3, as DNA: TGTGCCAGCAGTTATCAGGGATTCGATCAGCCCCAGCATTTT. This encodes CASSYQGFDQPQHF.

The chain is built from TRBV2 and TRBJ2-3, with D unclear. The CDR3 is made up of 17 amino acids. CDR1 is SNHLY and CDR2 is FYNNEI in the germline V gene. Trimming took 0 bases from V and 0 from J, leaving 13 bases between them. The chain's CDR3 is CASSEALQASSTDTQYF. As DNA, the CDR3 is TGTGCCAGCAGTGAAGCGCTTCAGGCCTCTAGCACAGATACGCAGTATTTT.

The J gene is TRBJ1-5, the V gene TRBV5-6; D is possibly TRBD1 (5 bases). Trimming took off 3 bases at V and 1 base at J, with 14 bases between the two ends. The germline gives CDR1 SGHDT, CDR2 YYEEEE. This CDR3 has 16 amino acids. The CDR3 bases are TGTGCCAGCAGCTCAGCACAGGCCTCGAGCAATCAGCCCCAGCATTTT. It is translated as CASSSAQASSNQPQHF.

The rearrangement links TRBV7-2 to TRBJ2-2, with D maybe TRBD1 (7 bases). Germline V CDR1 and CDR2: SGHTA, FQGNSA. Trimming removed 6 bases at V and 0 bases at J, with 14 bases between. The CDR3 has 16 amino acids. The CDR3 spells CASRSGGTANTGELFF. DNA for the CDR3: TGTGCCAGCAGGAGCGGCGGGACAGCGAACACCGGGGAGCTGTTTTTT.

The V and J genes are TRBV7-3 and TRBJ2-2, with D unclear. CDR3 length equals 12 residues. V was trimmed by 5 bases and J by 2 bases, leaving 3 bases between them. CDR1 SGHTA and CDR2 FQGTGA come from the germline V gene. In DNA form, the CDR3 reads TGTGCCAGCAGCCCTAACACCGGGGAGCTGTTTTTT. Its translation: CASSPNTGELFF.

The J gene is TRBJ2-7, the V gene TRBV6-6, with a weak D call TRBD1 (5 bases). The length of the CDR3 is 14 residues. V gave up 10 bases and J gave up 2 bases, with 18 bases separating them. CDR1 and CDR2 from the germline V gene are MNHNY and SVGAGI (reference sequence). CDR3 nucleotides: TGTGCCACCTCGGGTTTGGGGCGGACCTACGAGCAGTACTTC. Its translation: CATSGLGRTYEQYF.

The V and J genes are TRBV19 and TRBJ1-4; D is uncertain. This CDR3 contains 12 residues. Germline V lookup: CDR1 LNHDA, CDR2 SQIVND (reference sequence). The V gene lost 6 bases and the J gene lost 3 bases, with 5 bases spanning the gap. CDR3 amino acids: CASRISNEKLFF. The CDR3 DNA is TGTGCCAGTAGGATTTCTAATGAAAAACTGTTTTTT.

The V gene is TRBV28, the J gene TRBJ1-2; D call uncertain. V was pared by 2 bases and J by 4 bases, with 14 bases between. Per the germline V gene, CDR1 is MDHEN and CDR2 is SYDVKM. The CDR3 spans 15 residues. In DNA, the CDR3 is TGTGCCAGCAGTTTAGCCGGCGACGGGCGCTATGGCTACACCTTC. As protein: CASSLAGDGRYGYTF.

This sequence joins TRBV4-1 and TRBJ1-5; possibly TRBD1 for D (5 bases). CDR1 and CDR2 (germline): MGHRA, YSYEKL. This CDR3 is 16 amino acids long. Deletions cut 1 base from V and 2 bases from J, with 12 bases between. This chain's CDR3 is CASSQGGTRGNQPQHF. CDR3 coding DNA: TGCGCCAGCAGCCAAGGCGGGACCCGGGGCAATCAGCCCCAGCATTTT.

V is TRBV4-1 and J is TRBJ1-1; TRBD1 matches 8 bases. With 6 bases clipped from V and 4 bases from J, the junction kept 10 bases outside the gene matches. The V gene's germline CDR1 is MGHRA and CDR2 YSYEKL. This CDR3 spans 15 amino acids. The CDR3 DNA reads as TGCGCCAGCAGGGATCTTACAGGGGGGGGCACTGAAGCTTTCTTT. Translated: CASRDLTGGGTEAFF.